The 15 T cell receptor beta chains in this list originate from one sample, sequenced in a study of T cell repertoires in cytomegalovirus infection. No antigens are known for them. TCRdb fed the reads into MiXCR, producing one record per CDR3 protein. The sample holds 55,000 to 70,000 distinct CDR3 sequences; approximately 22% are singletons and the top ten take around 77%. The specimen sequenced was PBMCs, sequenced either directly or after in vitro stimulation (not recorded which). The source is a human donor in good health (CMV status not recorded). Some clones in this sample may be carry-over from other donors' samples.

This chain links TRBV28 with TRBJ1-5; D not certain. The CDR3 extends over 13 amino acids. The V and J ends lost 8 bases and 3 bases respectively, with 11 bases between them. Germline V gene lookup returns CDR1 MDHEN and CDR2 SYDVKM. Here the CDR3 DNA reads TGTGCCAGCGAAAAGGGCTACAATCAGCCCCAGCATTTT. Protein sequence: CASEKGYNQPQHF.

The chain combines TRBV7-2 with TRBJ1-2, with 9 bases aligning to TRBD1. V shed 1 base and J 8 bases; nucleotides not matched to a gene: 5. Germline values: CDR1 SGHTA, CDR2 FQGNSA. This CDR3 region has 14 residues. The DNA for the CDR3 is TGTGCCAGCAGCTTAGGCCGGACAGGGGAAGGCTACACCTTC. Translating it yields CASSLGRTGEGYTF.

As for this clonotype: This likely comes from a read error, as the CDR3 has no conserved phenylalanine or tryptophan at its end. The CDR3 reads CASSSPGRANEQYL. The CDR3 bases are TGTGCCAGCAGCTCGCCCGGGAGGGCCAACGAGCAGTACCTC. The V and J genes are TRBV7-2 and TRBJ2-7, with 8 bases lining up with TRBD2. V dropped 4 bases and J dropped 5; count of bases not matched to a gene: 7. CDR1 SGHTA and CDR2 FQGNSA come from the germline V gene. CDR3 length equals 14 residues.

This clonotype was seen repeatedly, ten times or more. The chain couples TRBV19 to TRBJ2-1; 7 bases map to TRBD2. Germline CDR1 and CDR2: LNHDA and SQIVND (reference sequence). The CDR3 runs 19 residues. Trimming removed 7 bases from V and 3 bases from J; junction bases left unmatched: 21. CDR3 nucleotide sequence: TGTGCCAGTACCCCTGGGGCAGGGAGGGGCTATGGGTTCTACAATGAGCAGTTCTTC. This gives the protein CASTPGAGRGYGFYNEQFF.

Details on this clonotype: An end of the junction differs from the germline gene, which may be a read error. The CDR3 DNA reads TGTGCCACCAGTGAAGAGTCAGGGGGAGGGTATGGCTACACCTTC. Its protein is CATSEESGGGYGYTF. The J gene is TRBJ1-2, the V gene TRBV6-1, with TRBD1 matching 7 bases. CDR1 is MNHNS and CDR2 is SASEGT in the germline V gene. The CDR3 covers 15 residues.

This clonotype has ten or more counts. V usage is TRBV7-2 and J usage is TRBJ2-1; 8 bases are a match to TRBD2. After removal of 4 bases from V and 5 bases from J, the junction contained 13 bases not matched to a gene. Germline V CDR1 and CDR2: SGHTA, FQGNSA. The CDR3 covers 17 residues. DNA for the CDR3: TGTGCCAGCAGCTCTTGGTTTACTAGCGGAAACGACAATGAGCAGTTCTTC. Its protein is CASSSWFTSGNDNEQFF.

The chain has TRBV7-8 and TRBJ1-4; TRBD1 matches at 8 bases. The CDR3 is 14 residues long. Germline CDR1 SGHVS, CDR2 FQNEAQ. Germline trimming cut 5 bases from V and 7 bases from J; bases unmatched to any gene: 6. CDR3: CASSRGQGVEKLFF. CDR3 coding DNA: TGTGCCAGCAGCCGCGGACAGGGAGTTGAAAAACTGTTTTTT.

The chain recombines TRBV7-2 with TRBJ2-1, with TRBD2 matching 8 bases. The CDR3 contains 15 residues. V lost 5 bases and J lost 4; bases outside the gene matches: 7. Germline assignment: CDR1 SGHTA and CDR2 FQGNSA. DNA of the CDR3: TGTGCCAGCAGCGGTAGCGGGATAGGGTACAATGAGCAGTTCTTC. It specifies CASSGSGIGYNEQFF. The variable domain in full, completed from reference TRBV7-2 and TRBJ2-1, reads GAGVSQSPSNKVTEKGKDVELRCDPISGHTALYWYRQSLGQGLEFLIYFQGNSAPDKSGLPSDRFSAERTGGSVSTLTIQRTQQEDSAVYLCASSGSGIGYNEQFFGPGTRLTVL.

This chain links TRBV5-6 with TRBJ1-1; TRBD1 agrees at 7 bases. V was clipped by 2 bases and J by 11 bases; unmatched bases: 9. The CDR3 totals 13 residues. CDR1 and CDR2 (germline): SGHDT, YYEEEE. CDR3 loop: CASSLEGSRGAFF. The CDR3 coding sequence is TGTGCCAGCAGCTTAGAGGGCTCCAGGGGGGCTTTCTTT.

V gene TRBV20-1 combines with J gene TRBJ2-7, with TRBD2 as a possible D gene (5 bases). The CDR3 totals 13 residues. Germline V gene lookup returns CDR1 DFQATT and CDR2 SNEGSKA (reference sequence). V lost 6 bases and J 0 bases, leaving 12 bases between the germline ends. The CDR3 loop reads CSANPGNSYEQYF. DNA of the CDR3: TGCAGTGCAAACCCGGGAAACTCCTACGAGCAGTACTTC.

This clonotype was seen more than once but under ten times. This chain links TRBV6-2 or TRBV6-3 with TRBJ1-5, with D unclear. Germline values: CDR1 MNHEY, CDR2 SVGEGT. The CDR3 runs to 14 residues. The V and J ends lost 7 bases and 1 base respectively, with 11 bases between them. In DNA form, the CDR3 reads TGTGCCAGCAACTTGGACGCCAGCAATCAGCCCCAGCATTTT. It codes for CASNLDASNQPQHF.

CDR3 loop: CAITERDGTTNYGYTF. CDR3 in DNA: TGTGCCATCACCGAGAGGGACGGTACCACGAACTATGGCTACACCTTC. The chain is built from TRBV10-3 and TRBJ1-2; D might be TRBD1 (5 bases). Trimming shortened V by 7 bases and J by 2 bases, and 20 bases separated the two germline ends. The CDR3 sequence is 16 residues long. CDR1 and CDR2 from the germline V gene are ENHRY and SYGVKD.

The CDR3 is CAISESGGSYNEQFF. In DNA, the CDR3 is TGTGCCATCAGTGAGTCGGGGGGCTCCTACAATGAGCAGTTCTTC. The gene calls are TRBV10-3 and TRBJ2-1; possible D gene TRBD2, 6 bases. The CDR3 sequence is 15 residues long. Per germline, CDR1 ENHRY and CDR2 SYGVKD. The V and J ends lost 0 bases and 0 bases respectively, with 6 bases between them.

The sample holds many counts of this clonotype. This rearrangement joins TRBV7-2 to TRBJ2-4; 16 positions match TRBD2. V was pared by 5 bases and J by 1 base, with 11 bases of the junction left unmatched. CDR3 length: 20 residues. Germline V lookup: CDR1 SGHTA, CDR2 FQGNSA. The CDR3 protein is CASSPLGTSGRAGAKNIQYF. The CDR3 coding sequence is TGTGCCAGCAGCCCCCTAGGGACTAGCGGGAGGGCCGGTGCCAAAAACATTCAGTACTTC.

V is TRBV12-5 and J is TRBJ1-5; TRBD1 is a possible D gene (5 bases). Germline V gives CDR1 LGHNT, CDR2 FRNRAP. Trimming removed 1 base at V and 0 bases at J, with 19 bases between. This CDR3 is 19 amino acids long. The CDR3 DNA follows: TGTGCTAGTGGTTTGGAACCGATCCTCGCCGGGGCTAGCAATCAGCCCCAGCATTTT. This encodes CASGLEPILAGASNQPQHF.